The clone carrying this T cell receptor (beta chain) counts as medium-sized (0.01 to 0.1%). The entry originates in a study of T cell repertoires in aging, cancer and after chemotherapy. Study as a whole: Around 8.8 million TCR reads were in the whole dataset.

TCR beta rearrangements were amplified from peripheral blood genomic DNA. CDR1 and CDR2 from the germline V gene are LNHDA and SQIVND (reference sequence). V lost 7 bases to trimming and J lost 1 base, with 5 bases between them. The CDR3 loop spans 12 amino acids. Multiplex touch-down PCR with TRB-A/B primers amplified rearranged V-D-J TRB sequences. MiXCR was run by TCRdb on the multiplex PCR reads, yielding one entry per CDR3 protein. The table records approximately 2,500 distinct CDR3 sequences, under 25% of them present only once. This receptor was taken from a human donor in good health. Material for sequencing was blood. The chain couples TRBV19 to TRBJ1-3, with D unclear. The CDR3 DNA sequence: TGTGCCAGTACCCTATCTGGAAACACCATATATTTT. This gives the protein CASTLSGNTIYF.